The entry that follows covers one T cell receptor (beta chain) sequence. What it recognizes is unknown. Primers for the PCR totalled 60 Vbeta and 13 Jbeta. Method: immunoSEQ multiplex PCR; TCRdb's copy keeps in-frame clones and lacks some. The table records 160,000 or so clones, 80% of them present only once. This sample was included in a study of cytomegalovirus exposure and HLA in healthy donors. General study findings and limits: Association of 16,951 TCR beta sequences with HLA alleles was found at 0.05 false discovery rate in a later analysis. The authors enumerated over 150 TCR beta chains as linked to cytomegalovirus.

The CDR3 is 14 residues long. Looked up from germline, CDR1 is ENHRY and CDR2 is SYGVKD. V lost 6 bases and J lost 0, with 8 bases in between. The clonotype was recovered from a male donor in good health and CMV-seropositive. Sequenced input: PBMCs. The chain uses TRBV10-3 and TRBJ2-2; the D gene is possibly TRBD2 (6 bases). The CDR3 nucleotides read TGTGCCATCAGGGGGGGTGCGAACACCGGGGAGCTGTTTTTT. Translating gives CAIRGGANTGELFF.